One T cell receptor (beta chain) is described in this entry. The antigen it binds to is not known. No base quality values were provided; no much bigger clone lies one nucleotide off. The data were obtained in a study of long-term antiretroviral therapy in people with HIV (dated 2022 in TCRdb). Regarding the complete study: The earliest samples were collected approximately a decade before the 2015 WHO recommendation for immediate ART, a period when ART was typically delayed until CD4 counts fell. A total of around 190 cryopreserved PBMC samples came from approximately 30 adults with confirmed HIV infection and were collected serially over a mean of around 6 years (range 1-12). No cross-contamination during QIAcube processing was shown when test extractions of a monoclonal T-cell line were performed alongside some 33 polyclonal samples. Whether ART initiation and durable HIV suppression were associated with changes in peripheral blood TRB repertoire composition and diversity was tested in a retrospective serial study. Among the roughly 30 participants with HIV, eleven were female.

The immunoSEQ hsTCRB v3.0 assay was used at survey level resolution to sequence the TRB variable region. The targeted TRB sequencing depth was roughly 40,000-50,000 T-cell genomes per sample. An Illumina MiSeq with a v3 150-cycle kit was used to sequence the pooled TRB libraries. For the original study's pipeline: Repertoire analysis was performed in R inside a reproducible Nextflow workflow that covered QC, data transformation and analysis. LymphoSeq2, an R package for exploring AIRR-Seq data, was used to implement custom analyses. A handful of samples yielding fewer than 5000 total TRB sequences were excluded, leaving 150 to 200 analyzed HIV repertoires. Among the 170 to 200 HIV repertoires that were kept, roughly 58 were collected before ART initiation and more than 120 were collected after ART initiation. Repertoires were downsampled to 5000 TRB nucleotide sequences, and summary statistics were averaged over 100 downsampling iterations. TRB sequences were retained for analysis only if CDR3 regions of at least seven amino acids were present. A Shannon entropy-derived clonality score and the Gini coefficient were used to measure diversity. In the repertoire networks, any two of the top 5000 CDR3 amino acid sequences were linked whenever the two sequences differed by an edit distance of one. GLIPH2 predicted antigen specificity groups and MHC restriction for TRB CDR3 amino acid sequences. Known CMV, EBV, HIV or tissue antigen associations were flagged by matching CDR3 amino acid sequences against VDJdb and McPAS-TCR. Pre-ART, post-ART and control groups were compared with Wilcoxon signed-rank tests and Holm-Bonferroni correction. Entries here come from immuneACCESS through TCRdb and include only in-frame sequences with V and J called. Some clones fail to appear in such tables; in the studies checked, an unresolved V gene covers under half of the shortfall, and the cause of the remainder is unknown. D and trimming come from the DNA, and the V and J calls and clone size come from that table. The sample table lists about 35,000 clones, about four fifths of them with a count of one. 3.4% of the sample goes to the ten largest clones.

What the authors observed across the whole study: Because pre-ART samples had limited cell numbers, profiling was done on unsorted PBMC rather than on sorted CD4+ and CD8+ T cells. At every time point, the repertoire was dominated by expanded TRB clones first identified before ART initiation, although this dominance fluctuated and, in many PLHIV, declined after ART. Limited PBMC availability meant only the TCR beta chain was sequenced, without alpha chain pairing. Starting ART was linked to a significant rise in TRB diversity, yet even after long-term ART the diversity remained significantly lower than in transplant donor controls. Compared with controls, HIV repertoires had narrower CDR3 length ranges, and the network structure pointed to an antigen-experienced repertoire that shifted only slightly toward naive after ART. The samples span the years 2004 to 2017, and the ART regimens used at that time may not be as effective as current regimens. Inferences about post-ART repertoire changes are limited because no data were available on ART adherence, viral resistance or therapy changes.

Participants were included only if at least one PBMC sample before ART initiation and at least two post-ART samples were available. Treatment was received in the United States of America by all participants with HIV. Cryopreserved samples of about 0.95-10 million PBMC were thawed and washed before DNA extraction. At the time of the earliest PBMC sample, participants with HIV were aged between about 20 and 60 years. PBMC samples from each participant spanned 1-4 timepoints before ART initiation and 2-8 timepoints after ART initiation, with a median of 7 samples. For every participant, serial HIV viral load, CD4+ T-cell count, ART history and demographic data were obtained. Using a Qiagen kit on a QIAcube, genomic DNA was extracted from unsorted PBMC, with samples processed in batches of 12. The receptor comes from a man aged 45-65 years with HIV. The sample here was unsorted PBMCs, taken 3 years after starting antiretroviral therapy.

The sequenced DNA is TGTGCCAGCAGCCCCGGGCCGAACACTGAAGCTTTCTTT. Translated, it reads CASSPGPNTEAFF. Here the chain combines TRBV9 and TRBJ1-1; too little of a D gene remains to name it. The germline V gene sets CDR1 to SGDLS and CDR2 to YYNGEE. Taken from cysteine to phenylalanine, the CDR3 has 13 residues. This entry keeps only the CDR3 DNA: 39 bases, framed from base 1. V is cut by 4 bases and J by 1 base, and the space between the germline ends is 8 bases.